This TCR beta chain was found in a study of CD8 T cells in Susac syndrome. The CDR3 extends over 14 amino acids. Trimming took 2 bases from V and 4 from J, leaving 9 bases between them. The germline V gene encodes CDR1 MNHEY and CDR2 SVGAGI. Reverse transcription of 0.5 to 1 ug RNA was carried out with random hexamers. One entry per CDR3 protein, called by TCRdb with MiXCR from the immunoSEQ multiplex PCR reads. The sample contains some 170,000 distinct CDR3 sequences, just under 95% of which appear only once. From blood CD8+ and CD4+ T cells, TCR beta sequences were generated. The sequence came from a human donor in good health. Sequenced: CD4+ T cells from PBMCs. This rearrangement joins TRBV6-5 to TRBJ2-1; D unclear. CDR3 bases: TGTGCCAGCAGTTACCAAGTCCCTTACAATGAGCAGTTCTTC. It is translated as CASSYQVPYNEQFF.